A selection of T cell receptor beta chains follows, all from one sample in a study of blood T cell repertoires in COVID-19. The repertoire was sequenced with immunoSEQ multiplex PCR; TCRdb's copy has only in-frame clones and lacks some. The table records roughly 53,000 clones, about nine tenths of them present only once. The sequenced sample was peripheral blood. The receptors come from a middle-aged woman with active COVID-19. Both conserved end residues are trimmed from each CDR3. The order of the fields is V gene, J gene, clone size, CDR3 protein. Clone size is stated in some rows and not others, as once, few, many or a class when expanded.

TRBV5-1	TRBJ2-1	-	ASSYAGLAGVYNEQF
TRBV5-1	TRBJ2-1	-	ASSPAAGATYNEQF
TRBV5-8	TRBJ2-3	-	ASSLLNRAFSTDTQY
TRBV2	TRBJ1-5	-	ASSEGSGVQPQH
TRBV7-6	TRBJ2-2	few	ASSSRMTDKNTGELF
TRBV6-5	TRBJ1-2	-	ASRVGGQRTYGYT
TRBV5-4	TRBJ1-2	once	ASSQDRDRPPYGYT
TRBV19	TRBJ1-1	-	ASLGRQAGDTEAF
TRBV30	TRBJ1-1	-	AWSAGDRRYTEAF
TRBV6-5	TRBJ2-7	-	ASSEGQPPYEQY
TRBV12-3/TRBV12-4	TRBJ2-3	-	ASSRLRDTQY
TRBV9	TRBJ1-2	-	ASSVDRGRGGYT
TRBV4-3	TRBJ1-2	-	ASSAAGGANYGYT
TRBV28	TRBJ2-6	-	ASRTGSGANVLT
TRBV6-6	TRBJ1-5	-	ASIKGDRGQDQPQH
TRBV4-1	TRBJ2-7	-	ASSQEVRGYEQY
TRBV11-2	TRBJ2-3	-	ASSPGLAESTDTQY
TRBV5-1	TRBJ2-3	-	ASSLNSFTDTQY
TRBV11-3	TRBJ2-2	-	ASSNPTGITGELF
TRBV18	TRBJ2-2	-	ASSPMAGANTGELF
TRBV2	TRBJ2-7	-	ASSRFYEQY
TRBV30	TRBJ2-7	-	AWSPGLAAYEQY
TRBV27	TRBJ1-5	few	ASSPDRNQPQH
TRBV9	TRBJ1-2	-	ASSVGQYGYT
TRBV5-1	TRBJ1-2	once	ASSLEGTGRNYGYT
TRBV4-1	TRBJ2-7	-	ASSRASGAEAYEQY
TRBV4-2	TRBJ1-3	-	ASSQVWTASGNTIY
TRBV18	TRBJ1-1	-	ASSSNSGTGNTEAF
TRBV4-3	TRBJ1-2	-	ASSQDYGGGGYGYT
TRBV6-5	TRBJ2-5	-	ASSYSRGGGAETQY
TRBV3-1/TRBV3-2	TRBJ2-5	-	ASSHLAGGPGQETQY
TRBV19	TRBJ1-2	-	ASRPDRGTGYT
TRBV11-3	TRBJ2-1	-	ASSFQGYNEQF
TRBV7-2	TRBJ2-7	once	ASSPSGVTYEQY
TRBV11-2	TRBJ1-1	-	ASRAGRRHTEAF
TRBV19	TRBJ1-5	-	ASRLSIDNQPQH
TRBV2	TRBJ2-3	-	ASSGGTADLGGTQY
TRBV7-2	TRBJ1-2	-	ASSLGITGTGVPYGYT
TRBV7-9	TRBJ2-3	-	ASSLATDTQY
TRBV29-1	TRBJ1-2	-	SVGQPNFNGYT
TRBV1	TRBJ2-3	-	TSSQEKSGGDTQY
TRBV3-1/TRBV3-2	TRBJ2-7	-	ASSSAGGLTYEQY
TRBV14	TRBJ2-3	-	ASSQDRADTQY
TRBV4-1	TRBJ1-1	-	ASSQDLRTVAPLNTEAF
TRBV18	TRBJ1-5	-	ASSPSLKAGGDQPQH
TRBV2	TRBJ1-1	once	ARGQEAF
TRBV12-5	TRBJ2-1	-	ASGLVEVIYNEQF
TRBV4-3	TRBJ2-3	once	ASSQDSPSTSGGQDTQY
TRBV15	TRBJ1-5	-	ATSRDPRGQGGVVNQPQH
TRBV20-1	TRBJ2-7	-	SASLGAGGPSSYEQY
TRBV7-8	TRBJ1-4	-	ASSSVGTPTGEKLF